This TCR beta chain originates from a study of OX40 agonist ivuxolimab in advanced cancers. Study-level results: The mean number of expanded clones was higher in CD8+ T cells than in CD4+. Among patients with partial responses at 0.1-3.0 mg/kg, clonal expansion was among the lowest. Some nonresponders likewise displayed low normalized T-cell clonal expansion.

About this clone: As yet, its antigen is unknown.

Germline V lookup: CDR1 MNHEY, CDR2 SMNVEV (reference sequence). CDR3 size: 15 residues. After removal of 6 bases from V and 10 bases from J, the junction contained 10 bases not matched to a gene. Produced via immunoSEQ multiplex PCR; TCRdb's table is partial and in-frame only. This sample has 60,000 or so clones, with 85% to 90% found just once. This TCR was sampled from an adult with an advanced solid tumor such as melanoma, head and neck, liver or kidney cancer. The material was CD4+ or CD8+ T cells sorted from blood, obtained in a trial of the OX40 agonist ivuxolimab. This chain links TRBV27 with TRBJ1-6; 9 bases agree with TRBD1. The CDR3 reads CASRTPGTGSSPLHF. The CDR3 DNA reads TGTGCCAGCAGAACCCCCGGGACAGGGAGCTCACCCCTCCACTTT.